A selection of T cell receptor beta chains follows, all from one sample in a study of CD8 T cells in ankylosing spondylitis. TCRdb reprocessed the 5' RACE reads with MiXCR, giving one entry per CDR3 protein. The profile covers 150,000 to 200,000 distinct CDR3 sequences, with 13% appearing a single time and approximately 11% taken by the ten largest. The sample was blood, either unsorted or a sorted T cell fraction (not recorded which). These receptors were collected from a female donor with ankylosing spondylitis or in good health (not recorded which). The CDR3 runs from the conserved cysteine through the conserved F or W. The D gene is left open where the match is weak. Rows give clone size only sometimes, using once, few, many, or a class for an expanded clone.

J gene: TRBJ2-1; D gene: TRBD2; clone size: many; V gene: TRBV5-1; CDR3 protein: CASSAYSGSSLNEQFF; CDR3 DNA: TGCGCCAGCAGCGCATATAGCGGGAGCTCCCTCAATGAGCAGTTCTTC
J gene: TRBJ2-7; D gene: TRBD2; clone size: many; V gene: TRBV5-1; CDR3 protein: CASSEGLAGGPKQYF; CDR3 DNA: TGCGCCAGCAGCGAGGGACTAGCGGGAGGGCCGAAACAGTACTTC
J gene: TRBJ2-3; D gene: NA; clone size: many; V gene: TRBV20-1; CDR3 protein: CSARAEYTDTQYF; CDR3 DNA: TGCAGTGCACGAGCGGAGTACACAGATACGCAGTATTTT
J gene: TRBJ2-7; D gene: NA; clone size: many; V gene: TRBV3-1; CDR3 protein: CASSPDRRGLAYEQYF; CDR3 DNA: TGTGCCAGCAGCCCAGACCGAAGGGGCCTAGCCTACGAGCAGTACTTC
J gene: TRBJ2-1; D gene: NA; clone size: NA; V gene: TRBV25-1; CDR3 protein: CASSESLAYQHEQFF; CDR3 DNA: TGTGCCAGCAGTGAGTCTCTAGCCTATCAGCACGAGCAGTTCTTC
J gene: TRBJ1-4; D gene: NA; clone size: many; V gene: TRBV12-3/TRBV12-4; CDR3 protein: CASSFSGSDYEKLFF; CDR3 DNA: TGTGCCAGCAGTTTTTCGGGCAGCGATTATGAAAAACTGTTTTTT
J gene: TRBJ2-1; D gene: TRBD2; clone size: NA; V gene: TRBV6-2/TRBV6-3; CDR3 protein: CASSYLAGGGNEQFF; CDR3 DNA: TGTGCCAGCAGTTACTTGGCGGGAGGGGGGAATGAGCAGTTCTTC
J gene: TRBJ2-7; D gene: NA; clone size: many; V gene: TRBV7-2; CDR3 protein: CASKGARDPEQYF; CDR3 DNA: TGTGCCAGCAAAGGGGCGCGAGATCCCGAGCAGTACTTC
J gene: TRBJ2-2; D gene: TRBD2; clone size: many; V gene: TRBV10-3; CDR3 protein: CAISESRGLASNTGELFF; CDR3 DNA: TGTGCCATCAGTGAGTCGAGGGGACTAGCGTCGAACACCGGGGAGCTGTTTTTT
J gene: TRBJ1-5; D gene: NA; clone size: many; V gene: TRBV30; CDR3 protein: CAWSRWLGDQPQHF; CDR3 DNA: TGTGCCTGGAGTAGGTGGTTGGGGGATCAGCCCCAGCATTTT
J gene: TRBJ2-3; D gene: TRBD2; clone size: few; V gene: TRBV28; CDR3 protein: CASSLGGLAGDGQYF; CDR3 DNA: TGTGCCAGCAGTTTAGGGGGACTAGCGGGAGATGGGCAGTATTTT
J gene: TRBJ1-5; D gene: NA; clone size: many; V gene: TRBV5-6; CDR3 protein: CASSRQGGGNQPQHF; CDR3 DNA: TGTGCCAGCAGCCGTCAGGGCGGGGGCAATCAGCCCCAGCATTTT
J gene: TRBJ1-2; D gene: NA; clone size: NA; V gene: TRBV12-3/TRBV12-4; CDR3 protein: CASSQDGNYGYTF; CDR3 DNA: TGTGCCAGCAGTCAGGACGGGAACTATGGCTACACCTTC
J gene: TRBJ2-3; D gene: TRBD2; clone size: NA; V gene: TRBV20-1; CDR3 protein: CSATRAGSGRNTQYF; CDR3 DNA: TGCAGTGCTACCCGGGCGGGTAGCGGGAGAAATACGCAGTATTTT
J gene: TRBJ2-2; D gene: TRBD1; clone size: many; V gene: TRBV5-1; CDR3 protein: CASSSGRAGGLLRSTGELFF; CDR3 DNA: TGCGCCAGCAGCTCCGGAAGGGCAGGGGGCTTACTTCGTTCCACCGGGGAGCTGTTTTTT
J gene: TRBJ2-7; D gene: TRBD2; clone size: many; V gene: TRBV11-1; CDR3 protein: CASSQWTSNEQYF; CDR3 DNA: TGTGCCAGCAGCCAATGGACTAGCAACGAGCAGTACTTC
J gene: TRBJ1-5; D gene: TRBD1; clone size: many; V gene: TRBV9; CDR3 protein: CASSPGQGGVGNQPQHF; CDR3 DNA: TGTGCCAGCAGCCCCGGACAGGGGGGCGTTGGCAATCAGCCCCAGCATTTT
J gene: TRBJ1-1; D gene: NA; clone size: NA; V gene: TRBV20-1; CDR3 protein: CSARDGQGTPGDTEAFF; CDR3 DNA: TGCAGTGCTAGAGATGGCCAGGGGACTCCGGGAGACACTGAAGCTTTCTTT
J gene: TRBJ2-6; D gene: NA; clone size: NA; V gene: TRBV29-1; CDR3 protein: CSVEDTQGIFGANVLTF; CDR3 DNA: TGCAGCGTTGAAGATACCCAGGGTATCTTTGGGGCCAACGTCCTGACTTTC
J gene: TRBJ2-7; D gene: TRBD1; clone size: many; V gene: TRBV29-1; CDR3 protein: CSVGTGGTLPEQYF; CDR3 DNA: TGCAGCGTTGGGACAGGGGGCACTCTTCCCGAGCAGTACTTC
J gene: TRBJ2-4; D gene: NA; clone size: NA; V gene: TRBV30; CDR3 protein: CAWSVGGGGKNIQYF; CDR3 DNA: TGTGCCTGGAGTGTGGGGGGTGGAGGCAAAAACATTCAGTACTTC
J gene: TRBJ1-4; D gene: TRBD1; clone size: few; V gene: TRBV7-3; CDR3 protein: CASSRDRNEKLFF; CDR3 DNA: TGTGCCAGCAGCAGGGACAGAAATGAAAAACTGTTTTTT
J gene: TRBJ1-1; D gene: NA; clone size: few; V gene: TRBV7-3; CDR3 protein: CASSMIAESEAFF; CDR3 DNA: TGTGCCAGCAGCATGATAGCGGAATCTGAAGCTTTCTTT
J gene: TRBJ2-7; D gene: TRBD2; clone size: few; V gene: TRBV27; CDR3 protein: CASSVLAGVPHEQYF; CDR3 DNA: TGTGCCAGCAGTGTCCTAGCGGGAGTCCCCCACGAGCAGTACTTC
J gene: TRBJ1-3; D gene: NA; clone size: many; V gene: TRBV4-1; CDR3 protein: CASSHHFQAPSGNTIYF; CDR3 DNA: TGCGCCAGCAGCCACCACTTTCAGGCTCCCTCTGGAAACACCATATATTTT
J gene: TRBJ2-2; D gene: NA; clone size: many; V gene: TRBV20-1; CDR3 protein: CSARDWPNTGELFF; CDR3 DNA: TGCAGTGCTAGAGACTGGCCGAACACCGGGGAGCTGTTTTTT
J gene: TRBJ2-5; D gene: NA; clone size: NA; V gene: TRBV7-2; CDR3 protein: CASSLVVTAYQETQYF; CDR3 DNA: TGTGCCAGCAGCTTAGTCGTGACAGCGTACCAAGAGACCCAGTACTTC
J gene: TRBJ1-5; D gene: TRBD1; clone size: few; V gene: TRBV20-1; CDR3 protein: CSANFEARGWSPQHF; CDR3 DNA: TGCAGTGCTAATTTCGAGGCCAGGGGGTGGTCGCCCCAGCATTTT
J gene: TRBJ2-7; D gene: TRBD2; clone size: many; V gene: TRBV20-1; CDR3 protein: CSALPGTSGTGEQYF; CDR3 DNA: TGCAGTGCTCTCCCCGGGACTAGCGGGACGGGCGAGCAGTACTTC
J gene: TRBJ2-3; D gene: NA; clone size: many; V gene: TRBV20-1; CDR3 protein: CSARALGPDTQYF; CDR3 DNA: TGCAGTGCGAGGGCCCTCGGCCCAGATACGCAGTATTTT
J gene: TRBJ2-7; D gene: TRBD2; clone size: many; V gene: TRBV6-5; CDR3 protein: CASSYSIGSGTPYEQYF; CDR3 DNA: TGTGCCAGCAGTTACTCGATAGGAAGCGGGACCCCCTACGAGCAGTACTTC
J gene: TRBJ2-5; D gene: NA; clone size: many; V gene: TRBV5-1; CDR3 protein: CASSLDRPQETQYF; CDR3 DNA: TGCGCCAGCAGCTTAGATAGGCCCCAAGAGACCCAGTACTTC
J gene: TRBJ2-1; D gene: NA; clone size: NA; V gene: TRBV4-3; CDR3 protein: CASSHNSGKLDIYNEQFF; CDR3 DNA: TGCGCCAGCAGCCATAATAGTGGCAAATTAGATATTTACAATGAGCAGTTCTTC
J gene: TRBJ2-5; D gene: NA; clone size: NA; V gene: TRBV7-9; CDR3 protein: CASSFPEQQETQYF; CDR3 DNA: TGTGCCAGCAGCTTCCCCGAGCAACAAGAGACCCAGTACTTC
J gene: TRBJ2-3; D gene: TRBD2; clone size: NA; V gene: TRBV30; CDR3 protein: CAWRAWRENPDTQYF; CDR3 DNA: TGTGCCTGGAGGGCCTGGCGGGAGAATCCAGATACGCAGTATTTT
J gene: TRBJ2-2; D gene: NA; clone size: many; V gene: TRBV6-5; CDR3 protein: CASSYGLTGELFF; CDR3 DNA: TGTGCCAGCAGTTACGGTCTTACCGGGGAGCTGTTTTTT
J gene: TRBJ2-1; D gene: TRBD2; clone size: few; V gene: TRBV12-5; CDR3 protein: CASGLGGRAFRGYNEQFF; CDR3 DNA: TGTGCTAGTGGTTTGGGCGGGAGGGCCTTTCGGGGGTACAATGAGCAGTTCTTC
J gene: TRBJ2-3; D gene: NA; clone size: many; V gene: TRBV9; CDR3 protein: CASSPRTTGDTQYF; CDR3 DNA: TGTGCCAGCAGCCCGAGGACGACTGGAGATACGCAGTATTTT
J gene: TRBJ2-7; D gene: TRBD2; clone size: few; V gene: TRBV4-3; CDR3 protein: CASSQALAETYEQYF; CDR3 DNA: TGCGCCAGCAGCCAAGCACTAGCGGAAACCTACGAGCAGTACTTC
J gene: TRBJ2-7; D gene: NA; clone size: many; V gene: TRBV29-1; CDR3 protein: CSVESRAEQYF; CDR3 DNA: TGCAGCGTTGAATCCAGGGCCGAGCAGTACTTC